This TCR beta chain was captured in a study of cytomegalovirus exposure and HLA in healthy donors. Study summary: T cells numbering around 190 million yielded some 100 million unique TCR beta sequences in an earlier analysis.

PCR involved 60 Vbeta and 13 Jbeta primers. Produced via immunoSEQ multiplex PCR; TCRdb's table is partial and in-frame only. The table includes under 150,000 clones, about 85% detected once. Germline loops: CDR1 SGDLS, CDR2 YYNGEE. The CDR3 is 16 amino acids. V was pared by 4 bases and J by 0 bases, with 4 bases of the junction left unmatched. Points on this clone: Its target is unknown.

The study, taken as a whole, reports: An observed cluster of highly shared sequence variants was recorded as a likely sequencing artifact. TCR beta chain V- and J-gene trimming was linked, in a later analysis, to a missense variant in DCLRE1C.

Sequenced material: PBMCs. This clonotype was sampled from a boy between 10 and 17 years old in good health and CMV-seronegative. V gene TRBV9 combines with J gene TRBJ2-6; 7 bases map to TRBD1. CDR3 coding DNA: TGTGCCAGCAGCTCAAGACAGGGCTCTGGGGCCAACGTCCTGACTTTC. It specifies CASSSRQGSGANVLTF.